This TCR beta chain was documented in a study of identical twins. This clonotype was detected many times. V lost 0 bases and J lost 5, with 17 bases in between. The CDR3 totals 16 residues. Germline V gives CDR1 DFQATT, CDR2 SNEGSKA (reference sequence). A single record per CDR3 protein comes from TCRdb applying MiXCR to the 5' RACE reads. The sample holds about 570,000 distinct CDR3 sequences, approximately 10% seen once. The same sample was also used in a study of yellow fever vaccine responses in identical twins.

Sample: PBMCs. The sequence was collected from a woman between 18 and 29 years old in good health. V and J are TRBV20-1 and TRBJ2-1, with D possibly being TRBD2 (6 bases). The chain's CDR3 is CSARDLAGIVDNEQFF. The CDR3 DNA is TGCAGTGCTAGAGATCTTGCGGGAATCGTCGACAATGAGCAGTTCTTC.